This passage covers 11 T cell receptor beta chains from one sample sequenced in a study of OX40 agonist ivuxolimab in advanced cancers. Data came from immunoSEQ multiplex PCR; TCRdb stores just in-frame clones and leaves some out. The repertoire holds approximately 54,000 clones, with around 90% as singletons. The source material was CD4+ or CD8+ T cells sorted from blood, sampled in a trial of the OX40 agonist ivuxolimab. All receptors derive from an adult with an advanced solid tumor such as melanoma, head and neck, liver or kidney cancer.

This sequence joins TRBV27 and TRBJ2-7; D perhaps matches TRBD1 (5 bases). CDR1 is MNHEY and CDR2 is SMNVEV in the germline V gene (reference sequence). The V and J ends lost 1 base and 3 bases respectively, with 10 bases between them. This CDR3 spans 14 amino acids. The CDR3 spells CASSLLGEGYEQYF. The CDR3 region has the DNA TGTGCCAGCAGTTTATTAGGGGAAGGCTACGAGCAGTACTTC.

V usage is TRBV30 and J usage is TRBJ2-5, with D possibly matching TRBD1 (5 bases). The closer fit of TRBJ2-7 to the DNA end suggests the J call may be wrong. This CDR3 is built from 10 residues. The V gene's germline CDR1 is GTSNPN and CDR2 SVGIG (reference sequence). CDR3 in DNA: TGTGCCTGGGGGGCCCACGAGCAGTACTTC. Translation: CAWGAHEQYF.

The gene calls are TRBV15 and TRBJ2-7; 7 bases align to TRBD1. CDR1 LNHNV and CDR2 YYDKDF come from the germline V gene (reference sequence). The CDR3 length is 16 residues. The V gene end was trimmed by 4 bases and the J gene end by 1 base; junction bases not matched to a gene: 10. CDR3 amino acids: CATSIGTGQLSYEQYF. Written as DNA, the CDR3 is TGTGCCACCAGCATCGGTACGGGACAGCTATCCTACGAGCAGTACTTC.

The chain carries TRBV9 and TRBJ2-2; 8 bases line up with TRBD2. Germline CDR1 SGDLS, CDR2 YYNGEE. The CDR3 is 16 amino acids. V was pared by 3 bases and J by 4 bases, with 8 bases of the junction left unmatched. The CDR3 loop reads CASSAQRERVTGELFF. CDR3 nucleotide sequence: TGTGCCAGCAGCGCGCAGCGGGAGCGGGTCACCGGGGAGCTGTTTTTT.

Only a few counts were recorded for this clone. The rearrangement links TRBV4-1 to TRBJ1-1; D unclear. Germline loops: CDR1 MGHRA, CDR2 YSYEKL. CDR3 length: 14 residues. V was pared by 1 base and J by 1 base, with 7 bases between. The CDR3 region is CASSQGRRNTEAFF. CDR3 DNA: TGCGCCAGCAGCCAAGGCAGGCGGAACACTGAAGCTTTCTTT.

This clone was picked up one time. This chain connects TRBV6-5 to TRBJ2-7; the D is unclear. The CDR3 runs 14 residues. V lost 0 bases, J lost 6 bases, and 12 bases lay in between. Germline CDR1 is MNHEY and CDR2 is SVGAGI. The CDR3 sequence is CASSYSQSYAEQYF. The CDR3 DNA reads TGTGCCAGCAGTTACTCGCAGTCCTATGCCGAGCAGTACTTC.

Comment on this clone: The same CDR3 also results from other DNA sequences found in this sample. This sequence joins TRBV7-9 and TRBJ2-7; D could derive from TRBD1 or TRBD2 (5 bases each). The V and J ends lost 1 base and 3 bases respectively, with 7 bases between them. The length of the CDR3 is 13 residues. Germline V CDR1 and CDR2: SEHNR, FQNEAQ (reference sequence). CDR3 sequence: CASSLGGNYEQYF. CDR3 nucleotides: TGTGCCAGCAGCTTAGGGGGGAACTACGAGCAGTACTTC.

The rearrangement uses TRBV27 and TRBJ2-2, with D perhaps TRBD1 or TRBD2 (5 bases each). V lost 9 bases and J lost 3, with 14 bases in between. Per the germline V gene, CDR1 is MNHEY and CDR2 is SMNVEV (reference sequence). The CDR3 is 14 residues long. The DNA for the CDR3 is TGTGCCAGGCCCCGGGACGAGGACACCGGGGAGCTGTTTTTT. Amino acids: CARPRDEDTGELFF.

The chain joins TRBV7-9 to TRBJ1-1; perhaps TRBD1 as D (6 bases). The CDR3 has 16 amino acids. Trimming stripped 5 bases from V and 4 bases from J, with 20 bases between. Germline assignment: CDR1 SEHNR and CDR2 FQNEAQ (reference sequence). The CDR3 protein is CASSLGTGARGTEAFF. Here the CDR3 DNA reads TGTGCCAGCAGCCTAGGAACGGGGGCGAGGGGCACTGAAGCTTTCTTT.

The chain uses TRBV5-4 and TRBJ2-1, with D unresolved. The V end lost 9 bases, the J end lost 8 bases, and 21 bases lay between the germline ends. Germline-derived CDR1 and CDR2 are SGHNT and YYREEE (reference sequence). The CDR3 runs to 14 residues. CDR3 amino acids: CATMDPAGPDEQFF. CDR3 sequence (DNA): TGTGCCACCATGGACCCCGCTGGGCCCGATGAGCAGTTCTTC. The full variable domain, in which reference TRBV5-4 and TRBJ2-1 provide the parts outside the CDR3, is ETGVTQSPTHLIKTRGQQVTLRCSSQSGHNTVSWYQQALGQGPQFIFQYYREEENGRGNFPPRFSGLQFPNYSSELNVNALELDDSALYLCATMDPAGPDEQFFGPGTRLTVL.

The CDR3 DNA sequence: TGTGCCAGCAGTTTAGGGACACTCGCTGAAGCTTTCTTT. It is translated as CASSLGTLAEAFF. The V call is TRBV27, the J call TRBJ1-1; D is possibly TRBD1 (6 bases). Trimming shortened V by 2 bases and J by 6 bases, and 10 bases separated the two germline ends. Germline CDR1 and CDR2: MNHEY and SMNVEV (reference sequence). The CDR3 is made up of 13 amino acids.